This T cell receptor beta chain appears in the sequencing data of a study of T cells in Graves' hyperthyroidism and ophthalmopathy (dated by TCRdb to the late 2010s). As for the study more broadly: Peripheral blood samples were taken at initial diagnosis, before any treatment was given. To identify TCR V-J signatures that set the groups apart, the researchers used a discovery cohort of about a hundred patients, made up of 40 to 45 with Graves' ophthalmopathy and about 59 with stable Graves' hyperthyroidism. Whether ophthalmopathy could be predicted prospectively was tested in an independent validation cohort made up of under 20 hyperthyroidism patients plus 17 patients who later progressed to ophthalmopathy. For training and testing, the 100 or so patients in the discovery cohort were randomly divided in a 7:3 ratio. In addition, the study compared T-cell repertoires in thyroid tissue and in blood from several Graves' hyperthyroidism patients. After sampling, hyperthyroidism patients received methimazole starting at 30 mg daily, and ophthalmopathy patients received high-dose intravenous methylprednisolone. According to the paper, TCR Vbeta CDR3 sequencing was carried out on approximately 140 peripheral blood samples, which came from 40 to 45 ophthalmopathy, some 73 hyperthyroidism and roughly 17 progressor patients.

Stable Graves' hyperthyroidism was defined as no progression to ophthalmopathy during 18 months of follow-up. Hyperthyroidism patients were newly diagnosed, with disease duration under 2 months, and aged 18 to 65 years. Exclusion was applied to patients with uncontrolled infections, other autoimmune diseases, pregnancy or lactation. Diagnoses were based on clinical symptoms, serum thyroxine and TRAb, thyroid ultrasound and orbital computed tomography. PBMCs were isolated from approximately 10 ml of fresh peripheral blood by Ficoll-Paque density gradient centrifugation. Total RNA was extracted using Trizol reagent, and RNA quality was assessed on an Agilent 2100 Bioanalyzer. Looking up the germline V gene (reference sequence) yields CDR1 GTSNPN and CDR2 SVGIG. V loses 0 bases, J loses 7 bases, and the germline ends lie 7 bases apart. Its CDR3 holds 12 amino acids, cysteine through phenylalanine. The retained sequence is limited to the CDR3, 36 bases, with the frame set at the first base.

Here is what the overall study found, with its caveats: Sample size was not statistically predetermined, and investigators were not blinded to group allocation. Most expanded thyroid clonotypes (frequency above 0.001) were also found in blood, which suggests that blood repertoires may mirror thyroid immune responses. Ophthalmopathy was separated from stable hyperthyroidism by a 13 V-J signature model, with about 86% sensitivity and approximately 84% specificity obtained in cross-validation and 80%/75% obtained in testing. During validation, the model predicted progression to ophthalmopathy a median of about 5.9 months ahead of onset, with 60% to 71% sensitivity and around 72% specificity.

This clonotype has ten or more counts. No cognate antigen has been identified for it. No qualities accompany the bases; no much larger clone lies one base away. Amplification of TCR beta CDR3 regions was carried out from RNA transcripts. The first round of RT-PCR for the TCR CDR3 was performed with the HTBI primer set and the Qiagen OneStep RT-PCR kit. A second multiplex PCR round built the libraries, followed by size selection and purification. Libraries were sequenced paired-end with 100 bp reads on an Illumina HiSeq2000. The authors processed their data as follows. SOAPnuke was used to process the raw data, removing reads that contained adapters or uncalled bases, had a mean Phred below 15, or lacked an exact match to the constant primer or identifier. COPE v1.2.5 was used to merge the high-quality paired reads, and each unique nucleotide sequence was defined as a clonotype. MiTCR v1.1 was used to align the clonotypes against IMGT TRBV, TRBD and TRBJ reference segments. The analysis included only V-J combinations with a frequency above 0.0001, which together covered approximately 99% of the repertoires. The TCS score was defined as the ratio of F50 (clonal expansion) to E x V (chaos), calculated using BLOSUM62-based TCRdist between CDR3 peptides within each V-J. Welch's t-statistics and random forest reduced approximately 520 V-J features to 13, which were used in a naive Bayes classifier (R e1071). Through fastp at Q25 and MiXCR, TCRdb rebuilt clones from the public reads, retaining in-frame beta chains. A single entry per CDR3 protein holds the most common genes and DNA from its merged rows. TCRdb's processing, not the study's, gives the V and J calls here. This sample is represented by over 200,000 distinct CDR3 sequences; around 19% of them were singletons. The ten largest account for about 45% of the sample.

The receptor chain draws on TRBV30 and TRBJ2-4, with no confidently assigned D gene. The source material was blood. This TCR was sampled from a man aged 35 to 55 with Graves' hyperthyroidism. CDR3 sequence: CAWSVQRNIQYF. The DNA is TGTGCCTGGAGTGTACAACGGAACATTCAGTACTTC.